This entry is about one TCR beta chain. Germline CDR1 SGHDT, CDR2 YYEEEE. The CDR3 contains 13 residues. V was pared by 3 bases and J by 9 bases, with 16 bases between. This entry belongs to a study of cytomegalovirus exposure and HLA in healthy donors. PCR employed 60 Vbeta and 13 Jbeta primers. Sequenced by immunoSEQ multiplex PCR; TCRdb stores in-frame clones only, minus some. The sample records 100,000 to 150,000 clones, less than 85% being singletons. This chain connects TRBV5-6 to TRBJ2-7, with D perhaps TRBD1 (6 bases). This TCR was sampled from a man aged 18-30 years in good health and CMV-seropositive. The specimen was PBMCs. The CDR3 here is CASSSGTNTVQYF. CDR3 in DNA: TGTGCCAGCAGCTCCGGGACAAATACCGTGCAGTACTTC.